The following is a TCR beta chain sequence with its context. Its antigen is unknown. This sample was included in a study of cytomegalovirus exposure and HLA in healthy donors. The wider study: Around 83% of 300 to 450 genotyped donors fell in the Caucasian-associated ancestry cluster.

Study results and limitations: Rarity marked most TCR sequences, yet some public TCRs occurred in many donors. It was likely that a cluster of highly shared sequence variants was a sequencing artifact. Exclusion applied to some V segments, including TRBV6-2 and TRBV6-3, as they were indistinguishable.

13 Jbeta primers and 60 Vbeta primers were used for the PCR. TCRdb keeps only in-frame clones here, not all; method: immunoSEQ multiplex PCR. The repertoire holds around 120,000 clones, just over 70% seen once, with about 2.7% in the top ten. The V end was cut by 4 bases, the J end by 1 base, with 13 bases between. CDR1 and CDR2 (germline): SGHDN, FVKESK. This CDR3 has 15 residues. Sequenced sample: PBMCs. This chain connects TRBV14 to TRBJ1-1; D unresolved. The clonotype originates from an older woman in good health and CMV-seropositive. The CDR3 sequence: CASSPLGPWNTEAFF. CDR3 DNA: TGTGCCAGCAGCCCTCTAGGTCCCTGGAACACTGAAGCTTTCTTT.